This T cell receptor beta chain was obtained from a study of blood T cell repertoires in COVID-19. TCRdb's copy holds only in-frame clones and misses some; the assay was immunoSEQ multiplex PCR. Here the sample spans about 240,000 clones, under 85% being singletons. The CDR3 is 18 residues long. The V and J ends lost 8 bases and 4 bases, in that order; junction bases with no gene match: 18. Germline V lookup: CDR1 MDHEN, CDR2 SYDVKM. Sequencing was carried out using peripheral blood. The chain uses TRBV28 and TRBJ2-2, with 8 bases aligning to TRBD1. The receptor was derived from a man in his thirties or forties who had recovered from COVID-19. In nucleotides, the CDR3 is TGTGCCAGCCAAGGGGGGACAGGTCTAAAAAGGTTCACCGGGGAGCTGTTTTTT. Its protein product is CASQGGTGLKRFTGELFF.